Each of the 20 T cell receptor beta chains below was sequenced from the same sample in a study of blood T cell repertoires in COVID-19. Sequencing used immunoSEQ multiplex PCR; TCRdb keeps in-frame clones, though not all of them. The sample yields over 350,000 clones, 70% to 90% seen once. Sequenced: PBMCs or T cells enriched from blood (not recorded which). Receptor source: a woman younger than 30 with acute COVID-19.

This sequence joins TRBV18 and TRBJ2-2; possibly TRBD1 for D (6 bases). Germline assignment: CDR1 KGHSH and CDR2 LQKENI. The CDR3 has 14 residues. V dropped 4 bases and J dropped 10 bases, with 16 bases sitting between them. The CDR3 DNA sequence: TGTGCCAGCTCACTGAAACAGACAGGCGCGGAGCTGTTTTTT. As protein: CASSLKQTGAELFF.

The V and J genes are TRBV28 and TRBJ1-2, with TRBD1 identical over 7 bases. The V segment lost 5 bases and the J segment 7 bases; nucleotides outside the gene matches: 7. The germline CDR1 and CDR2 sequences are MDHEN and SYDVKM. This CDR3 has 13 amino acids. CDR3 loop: CASSRTGARGYTF. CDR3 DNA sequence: TGTGCCAGCAGTCGGACAGGAGCACGTGGCTACACCTTC.

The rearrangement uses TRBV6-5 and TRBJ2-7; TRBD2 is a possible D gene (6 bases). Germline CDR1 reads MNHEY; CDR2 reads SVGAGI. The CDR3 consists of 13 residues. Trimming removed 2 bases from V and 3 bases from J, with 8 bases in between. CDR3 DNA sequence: TGTGCCAGCAGTTACGGGGAGGACTACGAGCAGTACTTC. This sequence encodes CASSYGEDYEQYF.

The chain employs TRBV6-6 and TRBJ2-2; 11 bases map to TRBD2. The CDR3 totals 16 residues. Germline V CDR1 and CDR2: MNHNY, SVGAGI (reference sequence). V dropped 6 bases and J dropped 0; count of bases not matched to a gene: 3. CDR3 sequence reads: CASSSTSGANTGELFF. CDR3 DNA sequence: TGTGCCAGCAGCTCGACTAGCGGGGCGAACACCGGGGAGCTGTTTTTT.

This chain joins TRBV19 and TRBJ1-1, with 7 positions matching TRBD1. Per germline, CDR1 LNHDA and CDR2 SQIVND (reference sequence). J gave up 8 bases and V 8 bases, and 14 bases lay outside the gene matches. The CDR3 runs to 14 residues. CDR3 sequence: CASSRTDRTVEAFF. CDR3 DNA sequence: TGTGCCAGTTCCCGAACGGACAGGACCGTAGAAGCTTTCTTT.

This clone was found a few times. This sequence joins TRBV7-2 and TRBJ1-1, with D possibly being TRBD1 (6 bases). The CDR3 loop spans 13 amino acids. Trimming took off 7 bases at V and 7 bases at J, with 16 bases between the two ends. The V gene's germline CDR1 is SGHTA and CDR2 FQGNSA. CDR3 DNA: TGTGCCAGCAAACAATCAGGGGCAGGTGAAGCTTTCTTT. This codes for CASKQSGAGEAFF.

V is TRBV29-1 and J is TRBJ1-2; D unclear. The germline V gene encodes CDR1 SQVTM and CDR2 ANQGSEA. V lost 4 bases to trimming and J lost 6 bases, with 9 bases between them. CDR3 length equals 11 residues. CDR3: CSVGARNGYTF. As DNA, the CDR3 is TGCAGCGTTGGGGCCCGCAATGGCTACACCTTC.

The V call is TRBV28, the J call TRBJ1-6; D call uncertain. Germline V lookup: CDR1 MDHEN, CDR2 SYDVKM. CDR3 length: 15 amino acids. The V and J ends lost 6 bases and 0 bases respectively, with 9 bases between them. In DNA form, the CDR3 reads TGTGCCAGCAGCGAACAGAGCTCCTATAATTCACCCCTCCACTTT. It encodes CASSEQSSYNSPLHF.

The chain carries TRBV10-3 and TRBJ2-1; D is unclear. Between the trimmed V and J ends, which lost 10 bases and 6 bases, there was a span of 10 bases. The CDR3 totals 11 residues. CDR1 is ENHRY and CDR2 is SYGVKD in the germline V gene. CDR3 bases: TGTGCCAGCCTGAGTGGCAATGAGCAGTTCTTC. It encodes CASLSGNEQFF.

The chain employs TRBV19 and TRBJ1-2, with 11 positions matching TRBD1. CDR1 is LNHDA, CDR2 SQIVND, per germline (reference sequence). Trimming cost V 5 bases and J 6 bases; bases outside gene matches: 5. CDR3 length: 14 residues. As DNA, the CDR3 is TGTGCCAGTAGTTCGGACAGGGGGCGTCATGGCTACACCTTC. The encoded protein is CASSSDRGRHGYTF. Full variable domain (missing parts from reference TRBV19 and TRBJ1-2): DGGITQSPKYLFRKEGQNVTLSCEQNLNHDAMYWYRQDPGQGLRLIYYSQIVNDFQKGDIAEGYSVSREKKESFPLTVTSAQKNPTAFYLCASSSDRGRHGYTFGSGTRLTVV.

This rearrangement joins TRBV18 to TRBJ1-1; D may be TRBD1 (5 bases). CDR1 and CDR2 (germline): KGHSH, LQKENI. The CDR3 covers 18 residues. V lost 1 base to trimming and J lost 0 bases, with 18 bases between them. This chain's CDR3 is CASSPRVAQALMNTEAFF. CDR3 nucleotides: TGTGCCAGCTCACCACGGGTTGCACAGGCGTTGATGAACACTGAAGCTTTCTTT. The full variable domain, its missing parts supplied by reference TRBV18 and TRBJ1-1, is NAGVMQNPRHLVRRRGQEARLRCSPMKGHSHVYWYRQLPEEGLKFMVYLQKENIIDESGMPKERFSAEFPKEGPSILRIQQVVRGDSAAYFCASSPRVAQALMNTEAFFGQGTRLTVV.

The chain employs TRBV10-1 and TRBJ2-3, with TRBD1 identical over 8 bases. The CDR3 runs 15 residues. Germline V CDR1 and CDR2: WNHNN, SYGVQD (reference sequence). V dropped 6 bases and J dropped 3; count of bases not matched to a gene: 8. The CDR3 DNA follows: TGCGCCAGCAGACCCGGACAGGGTGTTACAGATACGCAGTATTTT. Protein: CASRPGQGVTDTQYF.

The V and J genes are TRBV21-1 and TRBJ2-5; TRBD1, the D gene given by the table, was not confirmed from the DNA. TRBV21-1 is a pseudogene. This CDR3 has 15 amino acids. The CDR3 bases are TGTGCCAGCCTCGGGGACAGGGGTGATCAAGAGACCCAGTACTTC. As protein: CASLGDRGDQETQYF.

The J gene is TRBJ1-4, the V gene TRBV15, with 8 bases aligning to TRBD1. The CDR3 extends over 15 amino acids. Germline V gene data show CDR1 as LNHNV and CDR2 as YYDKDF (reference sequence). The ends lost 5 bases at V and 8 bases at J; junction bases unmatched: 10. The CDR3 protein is CATSGPQGAGEKLFF. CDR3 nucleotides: TGTGCCACCAGCGGCCCGCAGGGGGCAGGAGAAAAACTGTTTTTT.

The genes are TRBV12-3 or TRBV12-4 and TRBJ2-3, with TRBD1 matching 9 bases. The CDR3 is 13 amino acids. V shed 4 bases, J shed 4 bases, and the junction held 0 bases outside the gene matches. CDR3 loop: CASSWDRADTQYF. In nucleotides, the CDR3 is TGTGCCAGCAGTTGGGACAGGGCAGATACGCAGTATTTT.

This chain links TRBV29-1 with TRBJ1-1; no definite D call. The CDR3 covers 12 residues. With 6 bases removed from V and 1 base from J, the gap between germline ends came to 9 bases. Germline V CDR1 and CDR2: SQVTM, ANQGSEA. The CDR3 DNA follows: TGCAGCGTAAACGTCGGGAACACTGAAGCTTTCTTT. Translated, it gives CSVNVGNTEAFF.

The CDR3 sequence is CASSYGVEQFF. The CDR3 bases are TGTGCCAGCAGCTACGGTGTTGAGCAGTTCTTC. The V and J genes are TRBV7-6 and TRBJ2-1; D is undetermined. Looked up from germline, CDR1 is SGHVS and CDR2 is FNYEAQ. The CDR3 sequence is 11 residues long. Trimming left V 4 bases short and J 9 bases short, with 7 bases between.

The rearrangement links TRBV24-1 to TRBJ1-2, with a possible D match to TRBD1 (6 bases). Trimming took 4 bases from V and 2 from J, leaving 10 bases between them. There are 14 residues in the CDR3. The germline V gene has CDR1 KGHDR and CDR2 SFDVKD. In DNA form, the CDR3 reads TGTGCCACCAGTGAGTCGGACAGCAACTATGGCTACACCTTC. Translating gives CATSESDSNYGYTF.

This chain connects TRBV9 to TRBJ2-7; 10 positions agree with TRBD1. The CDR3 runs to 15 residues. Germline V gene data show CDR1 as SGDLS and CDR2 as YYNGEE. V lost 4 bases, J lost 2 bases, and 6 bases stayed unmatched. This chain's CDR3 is CASSPDRGLAYEQYF. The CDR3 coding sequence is TGTGCCAGCAGCCCAGACAGGGGGCTGGCCTACGAGCAGTACTTC.

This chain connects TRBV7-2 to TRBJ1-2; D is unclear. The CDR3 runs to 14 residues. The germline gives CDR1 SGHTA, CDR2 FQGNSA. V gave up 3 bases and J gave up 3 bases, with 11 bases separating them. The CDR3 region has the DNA TGTGCCAGCAGCTTCCCTGACGGGGACTATGGCTACACCTTC. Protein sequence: CASSFPDGDYGYTF.